Below, 19 T cell receptor beta chains from the same sample are listed, as sequenced in a study of blood T cell repertoires in COVID-19. Method: immunoSEQ multiplex PCR; TCRdb's copy keeps in-frame clones and lacks some. The sample lists about 500,000 clones, 85% to 90% seen once, with roughly 8.3% in the top ten. The sequenced material came from peripheral blood. These receptors all stem from a woman aged 45-65 years with COVID-19, enrolled during active disease.

The chain uses TRBV19 and TRBJ2-7; possibly TRBD2 for D (6 bases). Trimming cost V 10 bases and J 5 bases, with 21 bases left between them. The germline V gene has CDR1 LNHDA and CDR2 SQIVND (reference sequence). The CDR3 loop spans 14 amino acids. The CDR3 sequence is CATATGTDDNEQYF. The CDR3 DNA reads as TGTGCCACCGCAACCGGGACTGACGACAACGAGCAGTACTTC. Based on the CDR3 plus reference TRBV19 and TRBJ2-7, the full variable domain is DGGITQSPKYLFRKEGQNVTLSCEQNLNHDAMYWYRQDPGQGLRLIYYSQIVNDFQKGDIAEGYSVSREKKESFPLTVTSAQKNPTAFYLCATATGTDDNEQYFGPGTRLTVT.

The chain combines TRBV7-2 with TRBJ2-1; TRBD2 is a possible D gene (6 bases). CDR1 and CDR2 from the germline V gene are SGHTA and FQGNSA. V was pared by 5 bases and J by 3 bases, with 17 bases between. The CDR3 covers 16 residues. Here the CDR3 DNA reads TGTGCCAGCAGCCCCCGGTGGGGGGACCTCTACAATGAGCAGTTCTTC. Translating it yields CASSPRWGDLYNEQFF.

V is TRBV30 and J is TRBJ2-7, with D perhaps matching TRBD2 (6 bases). The CDR3 is 15 amino acids. Per the germline V gene, CDR1 is GTSNPN and CDR2 is SVGIG (reference sequence). V was cut by 3 bases and J by 4 bases, with 19 bases left in between. CDR3: CAWSPRRGTSYEQYF. CDR3 nucleotide sequence: TGTGCCTGGAGCCCTAGGAGGGGCACGTCGTACGAGCAGTACTTC. Full variable domain (outside the CDR3, taken from reference TRBV30 and TRBJ2-7): SQTIHQWPATLVQPVGSPLSLECTVEGTSNPNLYWYRQAAGRGLQLLFYSVGIGQISSEVPQNLSASRPQDRQFILSSKKLLLSDSGFYLCAWSPRRGTSYEQYFGPGTRLTVT.

CDR3: CASSLTGTGVGEKLFF. The CDR3 coding sequence is TGTGCCAGCAGTCTTACCGGGACAGGGGTTGGGGAAAAACTGTTTTTT. The genes are TRBV27 and TRBJ1-4; 10 bases fit TRBD1. V was pared by 5 bases and J by 8 bases, with 11 bases of the junction left unmatched. The germline V gene encodes CDR1 MNHEY and CDR2 SMNVEV (reference sequence). This CDR3 has 16 residues. Supplemented by reference TRBV27 and TRBJ1-4, the full variable domain reads EAQVTQNPRYLITVTGKKLTVTCSQNMNHEYMSWYRQDPGLGLRQIYYSMNVEVTDKGDVPEGYKVSRKEKRNFPLILESPSPNQTSLYFCASSLTGTGVGEKLFFGSGTQLSVL.

The rearrangement links TRBV6-5 to TRBJ1-1; unclear D gene. V gave up 4 bases and J gave up 0 bases, with 9 bases separating them. The germline V gene encodes CDR1 MNHEY and CDR2 SVGAGI. There are 14 residues in the CDR3. CDR3 region: CASSFTGMNTEAFF. CDR3 DNA: TGTGCCAGCAGTTTTACCGGGATGAACACTGAAGCTTTCTTT.

The V call is TRBV19, the J call TRBJ1-1; no definite D call. The CDR3 extends over 14 amino acids. Trimming took off 7 bases at V and 0 bases at J, with 12 bases between the two ends. Per germline, CDR1 LNHDA and CDR2 SQIVND (reference sequence). CDR3 nucleotide sequence: TGTGCCAGTAAAACGAGTGCCATGAACACTGAAGCTTTCTTT. Encoded protein: CASKTSAMNTEAFF.

On this clone itself: The same CDR3 also results from other DNA sequences found in this sample. The chain joins TRBV3-1 (or the pseudogene TRBV3-2) to TRBJ1-1; D gene uncertain. Germline V CDR1 and CDR2: LGHDT, YNNKEL (reference sequence). With 0 bases removed from V and 3 bases from J, the gap between germline ends came to 8 bases. CDR3 size: 14 residues. CDR3 bases: TGTGCCAGCAGCCAAGATCCTCGGGACACTGAAGCTTTCTTT. Translated: CASSQDPRDTEAFF.

This chain uses TRBV10-3 with TRBJ1-2; maybe TRBD1 (5 bases). There are 15 residues in the CDR3. V was pared by 6 bases and J by 1 base, with 15 bases between. Looked up from germline, CDR1 is ENHRY and CDR2 is SYGVKD. DNA for the CDR3: TGTGCCATCAGGGGGCCACCCATCGGTAACTATGGCTACACCTTC. Encoded protein: CAIRGPPIGNYGYTF.

V usage is TRBV30 and J usage is TRBJ1-5; TRBD1 might be the D (6 bases). Germline CDR1 is GTSNPN and CDR2 is SVGIG (reference sequence). The V and J ends lost 5 bases and 4 bases respectively, with 15 bases between them. CDR3 length equals 14 residues. The CDR3 sequence is CAWSTGLQNQPQHF. CDR3 DNA sequence: TGTGCCTGGTCTACAGGGCTCCAAAATCAGCCCCAGCATTTT.

The chain employs TRBV2 and TRBJ2-1; tentative D call: TRBD1 (7 bases). The germline CDR1 and CDR2 sequences are SNHLY and FYNNEI. V lost 4 bases and J lost 2, with 9 bases in between. This CDR3 region has 14 residues. CDR3 region: CASSGGTAYNEQFF. The CDR3 DNA sequence: TGTGCCAGCAGTGGCGGGACAGCCTACAATGAGCAGTTCTTC.

Concerning this clone itself: This CDR3 is also generated by other DNA sequences in the sample. The chain joins TRBV7-9 to TRBJ1-2; no reliable D call. Germline CDR1 SEHNR, CDR2 FQNEAQ (reference sequence). CDR3 size: 12 residues. V was pared by 1 base and J by 5 bases, with 5 bases between. The CDR3 DNA is TGTGCCAGCAGCTTAGATAGTTATGGCTACACCTTC. This codes for CASSLDSYGYTF.

The chain combines TRBV13 with TRBJ1-2, with D uncertain. The germline V and J ends were trimmed by 5 bases and 2 bases, with 9 bases remaining between them. The germline CDR1 and CDR2 sequences are PRHDT and FYEKMQ (reference sequence). This CDR3 region has 13 residues. The CDR3 loop reads CASSPARNYGYTF. Here the CDR3 DNA reads TGTGCCAGCAGCCCCGCCAGAAACTATGGCTACACCTTC.

CDR3 in DNA: TGTGCCAGCAGTGACGACGGGACAGGGTACGAGCAGTACTTC. Residues: CASSDDGTGYEQYF. The chain combines TRBV2 with TRBJ2-7, with 9 bases aligning to TRBD1. This CDR3 has 14 amino acids. V was clipped by 3 bases and J by 4 bases; unmatched bases: 4. Germline V gives CDR1 SNHLY, CDR2 FYNNEI.

The chain uses TRBV6-2 or TRBV6-3 and TRBJ2-7; TRBD2 agrees at 7 bases. V shed 2 bases, J shed 7 bases, and the junction held 2 bases outside the gene matches. The CDR3 totals 12 residues. Germline CDR1 and CDR2: MNHEY and SVGEGT. CDR3 residues: CASSYGRDEQYF. The CDR3 bases are TGTGCCAGCAGTTACGGGAGGGATGAGCAGTACTTC.

The chain is built from TRBV5-1 and TRBJ2-7, with TRBD1 as a possible D gene (5 bases). V gave up 0 bases and J gave up 6 bases, with 16 bases separating them. The V gene's germline CDR1 is SGHRS and CDR2 YFSETQ. This CDR3 contains 15 residues. The DNA for the CDR3 is TGCGCCAGCAGCTTGGCCGGTCAGACAGCTGCCGAGCAGTACTTC. Protein sequence: CASSLAGQTAAEQYF.

J is TRBJ2-3 and V is TRBV19, with a possible D match to TRBD2 (7 bases). The CDR3 runs 16 residues. The V end lost 0 bases, the J end lost 2 bases, and 12 bases lay between the germline ends. Germline V gene data show CDR1 as LNHDA and CDR2 as SQIVND (reference sequence). The CDR3 loop reads CASSIEGGGFTDTQYF. As DNA, the CDR3 is TGTGCCAGTAGTATAGAGGGCGGGGGCTTCACAGATACGCAGTATTTT.

A few counts support this clone. At one boundary the junction diverges from the germline segment, which might be a read error. The chain has TRBV19 and TRBJ2-2; D not certain. The germline gives CDR1 LNHDA, CDR2 SQIVND (reference sequence). The CDR3 is 14 amino acids. CDR3 nucleotides: TGTGCCAGTAGTTCGACCCGCGACACGGGGGAGCTGTTTTTT. It codes for CASSSTRDTGELFF.

This chain links TRBV6-5 with TRBJ2-2; perhaps TRBD2 as D (5 bases). V lost 7 bases, J lost 0 bases, and 6 bases lay in between. The CDR3 has 13 residues. Germline V gene data show CDR1 as MNHEY and CDR2 as SVGAGI. The CDR3 loop is CASKRANTGELFF. The DNA of the CDR3 is TGTGCCAGCAAGAGGGCGAACACCGGGGAGCTGTTTTTT.

The chain has TRBV5-1 and TRBJ1-1; D gene uncertain. Germline loops: CDR1 SGHRS, CDR2 YFSETQ. Trimming took 0 bases from V and 0 from J, leaving 9 bases between them. The CDR3 length is 15 residues. The CDR3, as DNA: TGCGCCAGCAGCTTGGAGAGGGCCATGAACACTGAAGCTTTCTTT. Its protein product is CASSLERAMNTEAFF.